A selection of T cell receptor beta chains follows, all from one sample in a study of monozygotic twins with cystic fibrosis. The repertoire was sequenced with immunoSEQ multiplex PCR; TCRdb's copy has only in-frame clones and lacks some. The top ten clones hold 0.62% of a sample with about 15,000 clones, about 96% of them seen once. Sequenced: blood. The receptors derive from a girl aged 2-10 years with cystic fibrosis. Both conserved end residues are part of each CDR3. The D gene is left open where the match is weak. Size tells how often a clone was seen (once, few, many) or the class of an expanded clone, and some rows leave it out.

clone size	V gene	CDR3 length	D gene	J gene	CDR3 DNA	CDR3 protein
few	TRBV5-4	14	TRBD1	TRBJ2-7	TGTGCCAGCAGCTTGAGCAGGGGGCAGGAAGAGCAGTACTTC	CASSLSRGQEEQYF
-	TRBV30	13	-	TRBJ2-1	TGTGCCTCCTTCCCAACAGGGAGGGTTGAGCAGTTCTTC	CASFPTGRVEQFF
-	TRBV6-5	15	-	TRBJ1-5	TGTGCCAGCAGTCCGCGACACTCTAGCAATCAGCCCCAGCATTTT	CASSPRHSSNQPQHF
-	TRBV5-6	16	TRBD1	TRBJ1-6	TGTGCCAGCAGCCAACGATCAGGGGGCGGAGGTTCACCCCTCCACTTT	CASSQRSGGGGSPLHF
-	TRBV5-1	18	TRBD2	TRBJ2-2	TGCGCCAGCAGCCTCGGACTAGCGGGGGGCCGAAACACCGGGGAGCTGTTTTTT	CASSLGLAGGRNTGELFF
once	TRBV2	15	TRBD1	TRBJ2-7	TGTGCCAGCAGTTCCATAAGGGACAGTGACTACGAGCAGTACTTC	CASSSIRDSDYEQYF
-	TRBV30	14	TRBD1	TRBJ1-1	TGTGCCTGGAGTGGACAGGGGTGGAACACTGAAGCTTTCTTT	CAWSGQGWNTEAFF
-	TRBV27	14	-	TRBJ2-7	TGTGCCAGCAGTTGGGACCCGGTGTACGACGAGCAGTACTTC	CASSWDPVYDEQYF
-	TRBV29-1	12	-	TRBJ2-5	TGCAGCGTTGAAGGGACTCGAGGGACCCAGTACTTC	CSVEGTRGTQYF
-	TRBV2	15	-	TRBJ1-6	TGTGCCAGCAGTGAAATGGCAGGGTATAATTCACCCCTCCACTTT	CASSEMAGYNSPLHF
-	TRBV4-3	15	TRBD1	TRBJ1-2	TGCGCCAGCAGCCAGCGCGACAGGGGAGCGGGGGGCTACACCTTC	CASSQRDRGAGGYTF
-	TRBV7-8	15	-	TRBJ2-7	TGTGCCAGCAGCTTAGACCGGGGAAGGTCCTACGAGCAGTACTTC	CASSLDRGRSYEQYF
-	TRBV6-5	15	-	TRBJ2-2	TGTGCCAGCAGTTTTGGAAGGGTGGGCACCGGGGAGCTGTTTTTT	CASSFGRVGTGELFF
-	TRBV7-6	15	-	TRBJ2-3	TGTGCCAGCAGCTTAGGCGTAGCTAGCACAGATACGCAGTATTTT	CASSLGVASTDTQYF
-	TRBV7-8	12	-	TRBJ1-5	TGTGCCAGCAGCTTCCCCTCTAACGTTCTGCATTTT	CASSFPSNVLHF
once	TRBV5-1	15	TRBD1	TRBJ2-7	TGCGCCAGCAGTGTGCAACAGGGGCTCTCCTACGAGCAGTACTTC	CASSVQQGLSYEQYF
-	TRBV5-4	16	-	TRBJ2-7	TGTGCCAGCAGCCTGGGCCCCGGGACTTACAATGACGAGCAGTACTTC	CASSLGPGTYNDEQYF
-	TRBV7-2	14	-	TRBJ1-6	TGTGCCAGCAGTTTACGGGGGGAGACTTCACCCCTCCACTTT	CASSLRGETSPLHF
-	TRBV6-5	14	TRBD1	TRBJ1-2	TGTGCCAGCAGTTCCGGACAGGACCTCTATGGCTACACCTTC	CASSSGQDLYGYTF
-	TRBV5-8	14	TRBD2	TRBJ2-3	TGTGCCAAGACTAGCGTGGGAAGCACAGATACGCAGTATTTT	CAKTSVGSTDTQYF
-	TRBV15	14	-	TRBJ1-4	TGTGCCACCAGCAGAGGAGGGGGTGGTGAAAAACTGTTTTTT	CATSRGGGGEKLFF
-	TRBV6-5	13	-	TRBJ1-2	TGTGCCAGCAGTATGGCACGTAACTATGGCTACACCTTC	CASSMARNYGYTF
-	TRBV7-2	14	-	TRBJ1-1	TGTGCCAGCAGCTTAGGTGGTCCGAACACTGAAGCTTTCTTT	CASSLGGPNTEAFF
-	TRBV4-3	14	-	TRBJ1-1	TGCGCCAGCAGCCAGTGGGACATGAACACTGAAGCTCTCTTT	CASSQWDMNTEALF
-	TRBV11-3	13	-	TRBJ1-1	TGTGCCAGCAGCTTTGCGGTACACACTGAAGCTTTCTTT	CASSFAVHTEAFF
-	TRBV29-1	12	-	TRBJ2-5	TGCAGCGTTGAGAAGGGTGATGAGACCCAGTACTTC	CSVEKGDETQYF
-	TRBV6-1	18	-	TRBJ2-5	TGTGCCAGCAGTGGCGATCATCCGGGACACAACATGTGGGAGACCCAGTACTTC	CASSGDHPGHNMWETQYF
-	TRBV14	16	-	TRBJ1-6	TGTGCCAGCAGCGACTCACCCAGGAGCTCGGGTAGATCCCTCCACTTT	CASSDSPRSSGRSLHF
-	TRBV7-2	16	-	TRBJ2-5	TGTGCCAGCAGCTTAGACCTCTGGGCGGCCCAAGAGACCCAGTACTTC	CASSLDLWAAQETQYF
-	TRBV5-1	13	-	TRBJ2-2	TGCGCCAGCAGGACCTCGAACACCGGGGAGCTGTTTTTT	CASRTSNTGELFF
once	TRBV4-3	17	-	TRBJ2-5	TGCGCCAGCAGCCAAGATCGGAACGGGGGAAGCCAAGAGACCCAGTACTTC	CASSQDRNGGSQETQYF
-	TRBV10-1	13	-	TRBJ2-2	TGCGCCAGCAGTGACGGACGGACCGGGGAGCTGTTTTTT	CASSDGRTGELFF
-	TRBV5-6	14	-	TRBJ1-2	TGTGCCAGCAGCCCCGGGGGGGGCTTCTATGGCTACACCTTC	CASSPGGGFYGYTF
-	TRBV30	14	TRBD1	TRBJ1-1	TGTGCCTGGGAACCCCACAGGGGGAACACTGAAGCTTTCTTT	CAWEPHRGNTEAFF
-	TRBV4-1	17	-	TRBJ2-2	TGCGCCAGCAGCCCGTGGGGGGATGGGGCGAACACCGGGGAGCTGTTTTTT	CASSPWGDGANTGELFF
-	TRBV9	13	-	TRBJ1-1	TGTGCCAGCAGCACCCGGACAGTAGGAGAAGCTTTCTTT	CASSTRTVGEAFF
-	TRBV27	15	-	TRBJ2-2	TGTGCCAGCACGGTTTTATTCGGGGGCACCGGGGAGCTGTTTTTT	CASTVLFGGTGELFF
-	TRBV7-9	17	TRBD1	TRBJ1-1	TGTGCCAGCAGCTTAGGTTGGGACAGCCGGAGGGACACTGAAGCTTTCTTT	CASSLGWDSRRDTEAFF
-	TRBV27	17	TRBD1	TRBJ2-4	TGTGCCAGCAGTTTATCCCCACTCCAGGGGGCAGTAAACATTCAGTACTTC	CASSLSPLQGAVNIQYF
-	TRBV4-3	14	TRBD1	TRBJ2-5	TGCGCCAGCAGCGCAAGACAGGGTCGAGAGACCCAGTACTTC	CASSARQGRETQYF
-	TRBV11-2	17	TRBD1	TRBJ1-5	TGTGCCAGCAGCTTAGATCCAACAGGGGCCGGCAATCAGCCCCAGCATTTT	CASSLDPTGAGNQPQHF
once	TRBV1	17	-	TRBJ1-1	TGCACCAGCAGCCGATTCCCGCGACAGGGTAGGAAGACTGAAGCTTTCTTT	CTSSRFPRQGRKTEAFF
-	TRBV6-1	15	-	TRBJ1-1	TGTGCCAGCAGCCCCTCCAGGGCAGAGGGTACTGAAGCTTTCTTT	CASSPSRAEGTEAFF
-	TRBV6-1	17	TRBD1	TRBJ2-7	TGTGCCAGCAGTGAACCCCCGCCGGGACAGGGGGAAGACGAGCAGTACTTC	CASSEPPPGQGEDEQYF
-	TRBV11-2	12	-	TRBJ1-1	TGTGCCAGCAGCTTAGAGTCAGGGGCAGCTTTCTTT	CASSLESGAAFF
-	TRBV10-3	18	-	TRBJ2-7	TGTGCCATCAGTGAAAATGTGGGAAGGGGGTTGCGCATCTACGAGCAGTACTTC	CAISENVGRGLRIYEQYF
-	TRBV10-3	16	TRBD1	TRBJ1-1	TGTGCCATCAGTGAATCCGGGACAGGTTTGAACACTGAAGCTTTCTTT	CAISESGTGLNTEAFF